The 29 T cell receptor beta chains in this list originate from one sample, sequenced in a study of cytomegalovirus exposure and HLA in healthy donors. Primers for the PCR totalled 60 Vbeta and 13 Jbeta. Method: immunoSEQ multiplex PCR; TCRdb's copy keeps in-frame clones and lacks some. The sample records more than 150,000 clones, 80% being singletons. Sequenced: PBMCs. These receptor sequences come from a girl aged 10 to 17 in good health and CMV-seropositive.

V usage is TRBV7-2 and J usage is TRBJ1-2; D gene unclear. Between the trimmed V and J ends, which lost 1 base and 1 base, there was a span of 7 bases. Germline V gives CDR1 SGHTA, CDR2 FQGNSA. The CDR3 is 14 residues long. The DNA for the CDR3 is TGTGCCAGCAGCTTAGAACAGAATAACTATGGCTACACCTTC. This translates into CASSLEQNNYGYTF.

This clone was observed a handful of times. This chain links TRBV25-1 with TRBJ2-3, with TRBD2 matching 9 bases. The CDR3 contains 15 residues. CDR1 is MGHDK and CDR2 is SYGVNS in the germline V gene. J gave up 0 bases and V 7 bases, and 5 bases lay outside the gene matches. CDR3 sequence (DNA): TGTGCCAGCACCCCAGCGGGGGGAAGCACAGATACGCAGTATTTT. It specifies CASTPAGGSTDTQYF.

The V and J genes are TRBV6-6 and TRBJ2-3; no clear D gene. Germline assignment: CDR1 MNHNY and CDR2 SVGAGI (reference sequence). This CDR3 has 12 amino acids. The germline V and J ends were trimmed by 5 bases and 7 bases, with 10 bases remaining between them. CDR3 in amino acids: CASSQYINTQYF. The DNA for the CDR3 is TGTGCCAGCAGTCAGTACATTAATACGCAGTATTTT.

V usage is TRBV5-1 and J usage is TRBJ2-5, with 8 nucleotides matching TRBD1. The closer fit of TRBJ2-7 to the DNA end suggests the J call may be wrong. The CDR3 is made up of 13 amino acids. Germline assignment: CDR1 SGHRS and CDR2 YFSETQ. CDR3 DNA: TGCGCCAGCAGCTTCGACAGGGGATACGAGCAGTACTTC. Encoded protein: CASSFDRGYEQYF.

This clone was picked up a small number of times. The V gene is TRBV6-5, the J gene TRBJ1-2, with TRBD1 matching 9 bases. The CDR3 covers 15 residues. The V gene end was trimmed by 0 bases and the J gene end by 4 bases; junction bases not matched to a gene: 3. The germline CDR1 and CDR2 sequences are MNHEY and SVGAGI. Here the CDR3 reads CASSYSGQGLYGYTF. DNA for the CDR3: TGTGCCAGCAGTTACTCAGGACAGGGGCTCTATGGCTACACCTTC.

The rearrangement uses TRBV30 and TRBJ1-1; maybe TRBD1 (5 bases). The CDR3 runs to 12 residues. Germline V gene lookup returns CDR1 GTSNPN and CDR2 SVGIG (reference sequence). Trimming removed 2 bases at V and 4 bases at J, with 8 bases between. CDR3 sequence reads: CAWSSGGTEAFF. In DNA, the CDR3 is TGTGCCTGGAGTTCGGGGGGCACTGAAGCTTTCTTT.

This sequence joins TRBV30 and TRBJ2-3; TRBD2 agrees at 13 bases. J gave up 5 bases and V 3 bases, and 2 bases lay outside the gene matches. CDR1 GTSNPN and CDR2 SVGIG come from the germline V gene (reference sequence). This CDR3 comprises 14 residues. CDR3 amino acids: CAWRLAGGRDTQYF. The DNA for the CDR3 is TGTGCCTGGAGACTAGCGGGAGGGAGAGATACGCAGTATTTT.

This chain uses TRBV27 with TRBJ1-2; possibly TRBD1 for D (6 bases). Germline V gene lookup returns CDR1 MNHEY and CDR2 SMNVEV (reference sequence). V was pared by 5 bases and J by 6 bases, with 10 bases between. CDR3 length: 12 residues. CDR3 nucleotide sequence: TGTGCCAGCAGTCGGGGGGGCGATGGCTACACCTTC. It is translated as CASSRGGDGYTF.

The rearrangement uses TRBV5-6 and TRBJ2-3, with 7 bases identical to TRBD2. This CDR3 has 15 residues. V lost 1 base and J lost 3; bases outside the gene matches: 5. Germline V lookup: CDR1 SGHDT, CDR2 YYEEEE. The CDR3 spells CASSLWSSGTDTQYF. In nucleotides, the CDR3 is TGTGCCAGCAGCTTGTGGTCTAGCGGTACAGATACGCAGTATTTT. Full variable domain (missing parts from reference TRBV5-6 and TRBJ2-3): DAGVTQSPTHLIKTRGQQVTLRCSPKSGHDTVSWYQQALGQGPQFIFQYYEEEERQRGNFPDRFSGHQFPNYSSELNVNALLLGDSALYLCASSLWSSGTDTQYFGPGTRLTVL.

This clone was observed a few times. This chain joins TRBV7-3 and TRBJ1-1; D remains ambiguous. Germline CDR1 reads SGHTA; CDR2 reads FQGTGA. Trimming shortened V by 10 bases and J by 7 bases, and 7 bases separated the two germline ends. The CDR3 contains 9 residues. CDR3 region: CATTLEAFF. The CDR3 DNA sequence: TGTGCCACTACCCTTGAAGCTTTCTTT. The entire variable domain, with the rest obtained from reference TRBV7-3 and TRBJ1-1, is as follows: GAGVSQTPSNKVTEKGKYVELRCDPISGHTALYWYRQSLGQGPEFLIYFQGTGAADDSGLPNDRFFAVRPEGSVSTLKIQRTERGDSAVYLCATTLEAFFGQGTRLTVV.

The chain employs TRBV7-9 and TRBJ1-5, with D perhaps TRBD1 (5 bases). With 1 base removed from V and 9 bases from J, the gap between germline ends came to 13 bases. Germline lookup yields CDR1 SEHNR and CDR2 FQNEAQ (reference sequence). The CDR3 has 14 amino acids. CDR3 amino acids: CASSLGQGAGPQHF. In DNA, the CDR3 is TGTGCCAGCAGCTTAGGTCAGGGTGCAGGGCCCCAGCATTTT.

V and J are TRBV5-1 and TRBJ2-5; possible D gene TRBD2, 5 bases. V was pared by 2 bases and J by 3 bases, with 20 bases between. CDR3 size: 17 residues. Per germline, CDR1 SGHRS and CDR2 YFSETQ. The CDR3 sequence: CASSFRSGYFFKETQYF. DNA for the CDR3: TGCGCCAGCAGCTTCCGTTCGGGGTATTTTTTTAAAGAGACCCAGTACTTC. The full variable domain, completed using reference TRBV5-1 and TRBJ2-5, is KAGVTQTPRYLIKTRGQQVTLSCSPISGHRSVSWYQQTPGQGLQFLFEYFSETQRNKGNFPGRFSGRQFSNSRSEMNVSTLELGDSALYLCASSFRSGYFFKETQYFGPGTRLLVL.

The genes are TRBV7-3 and TRBJ2-2, with TRBD1 matching over 8 bases. This CDR3 is 18 amino acids long. CDR1 and CDR2 from the germline V gene are SGHTA and FQGTGA. V lost 1 base, J lost 3 bases, and 10 bases stayed unmatched. The CDR3, as DNA: TGTGCCAGCAGCTTAAACCCGGACAGGGCTGGTGACACCGGGGAGCTGTTTTTT. Translated, it gives CASSLNPDRAGDTGELFF.

V is TRBV2 and J is TRBJ1-4, with a possible D match to TRBD1 (5 bases). Trimming removed 7 bases from V and 3 bases from J, with 18 bases in between. This CDR3 region has 16 residues. The germline V gene encodes CDR1 SNHLY and CDR2 FYNNEI. The CDR3 DNA sequence: TGTGCCAGCATTAGATGGCAGGGAATGGCTAATGAAAAACTGTTTTTT. Protein: CASIRWQGMANEKLFF.

This clone was counted only a few times. The chain joins TRBV5-1 to TRBJ2-5; tentative D call: TRBD1 (5 bases). Germline loops: CDR1 SGHRS, CDR2 YFSETQ. The CDR3 covers 14 residues. Trimming took 0 bases from V and 5 from J, leaving 11 bases between them. For the CDR3, the DNA is TGCGCCAGCAGCTTGGCCTCAGGGCACGAGACCCAGTACTTC. Encoded protein: CASSLASGHETQYF.

This clone occurred once. V usage is TRBV7-9 and J usage is TRBJ2-1; TRBD2 aligns across 10 bases. CDR1 is SEHNR and CDR2 is FQNEAQ in the germline V gene (reference sequence). The CDR3 spans 19 residues. V shed 2 bases, J shed 3 bases, and the junction held 13 bases outside the gene matches. The CDR3 sequence is CASSLIPGTSEWNYNEQFF. The CDR3 bases are TGTGCCAGCAGCTTAATCCCAGGGACTAGCGAGTGGAACTACAATGAGCAGTTCTTC.

J is TRBJ2-5 and V is TRBV25-1; D is possibly TRBD2 (6 bases). This CDR3 has 17 residues. Germline loops: CDR1 MGHDK, CDR2 SYGVNS. The germline V and J ends were trimmed by 7 bases and 0 bases, with 21 bases remaining between them. The CDR3 region is CASTTEGPIGHQETQYF. The CDR3 DNA sequence: TGTGCCAGCACTACGGAGGGACCTATAGGCCACCAAGAGACCCAGTACTTC.

The chain has TRBV29-1 and TRBJ1-2; 9 bases line up with TRBD1. The ends lost 5 bases at V and 4 bases at J; junction bases unmatched: 26. This CDR3 has 20 amino acids. Germline assignment: CDR1 SQVTM and CDR2 ANQGSEA. CDR3 amino acids: CSVRNRDRELDWRPAYGYTF. CDR3 sequence (DNA): TGCAGCGTTCGAAACCGGGACAGGGAACTGGATTGGAGACCGGCCTATGGCTACACCTTC.

The chain combines TRBV29-1 with TRBJ2-3; 8 bases are shared with TRBD2. From germline, CDR1 is SQVTM and CDR2 ANQGSEA. This CDR3 spans 12 amino acids. Unmatched junction bases numbered 0, after V lost 2 bases and J lost 5 bases. The CDR3 loop is CSVERGGDTQYF. CDR3 nucleotide sequence: TGCAGCGTTGAACGGGGGGGAGATACGCAGTATTTT.

V gene TRBV27 combines with J gene TRBJ2-1; 7 bases agree with TRBD2. This CDR3 is 14 amino acids long. The junction had 4 bases not matched to a gene; V was cut back by 4 bases and J by 4 bases. Germline V gene lookup returns CDR1 MNHEY and CDR2 SMNVEV (reference sequence). As DNA, the CDR3 is TGTGCCAGCAGTTCGGCTAGCGGATACAATGAGCAGTTCTTC. Amino acids: CASSSASGYNEQFF.

This clone came up a few times. V usage is TRBV5-1 and J usage is TRBJ2-7; D is uncertain. Germline V gene sequence: CDR1 SGHRS, CDR2 YFSETQ. The CDR3 is 14 residues long. V was clipped by 6 bases and J by 3 bases, with 16 bases between them. CDR3 bases: TGCGCCAGCATGGTCTCATCCCTAGACTACGAGCAGTACTTC. This gives the protein CASMVSSLDYEQYF.

The chain uses TRBV27 and TRBJ1-5; 9 bases match TRBD1. CDR3 size: 14 residues. Trimming removed 8 bases from V and 6 bases from J; junction bases left unmatched: 8. Per germline, CDR1 MNHEY and CDR2 SMNVEV (reference sequence). The CDR3 DNA reads TGTGCCAGCGGGGGGGGGACAGGGCTTCAGCCCCAGCATTTT. Amino acids: CASGGGTGLQPQHF.

CDR3 coding DNA: TGTGCCAGCAGTTTTGGACTAGCGGTGACGCCCCAGTACTTC. This translates into CASSFGLAVTPQYF. The V and J genes are TRBV27 and TRBJ2-5; 10 nucleotides match TRBD2. Looked up from germline, CDR1 is MNHEY and CDR2 is SMNVEV (reference sequence). Trimming cost V 3 bases and J 9 bases; bases outside gene matches: 7. The CDR3 length is 14 residues.

The genes are TRBV27 and TRBJ2-2; 9 nucleotides align to TRBD2. V was clipped by 6 bases and J by 0 bases; unmatched bases: 5. Germline values: CDR1 MNHEY, CDR2 SMNVEV (reference sequence). The CDR3 has 16 residues. The CDR3 loop is CASRLAGNTNTGELFF. The DNA for the CDR3 is TGTGCCAGCAGACTAGCGGGCAATACGAACACCGGGGAGCTGTTTTTT.

The genes are TRBV11-2 and TRBJ2-1, with 9 bases that match TRBD1. Losses at the gene ends were 4 bases for V and 4 bases for J; bases not matched to a gene: 5. CDR3 length equals 15 residues. Germline V CDR1 and CDR2: SGHAT, FQNNGV. The CDR3 DNA follows: TGTGCCAGCAGCTCCCTGGGACAGGGTTACAATGAGCAGTTCTTC. As protein: CASSSLGQGYNEQFF.

CDR3 in DNA: TGTGCCAGCAGCCCCCTAGGGACAGGGGTTTCGCTTTACCTTGGCTACACCTTC. Translation: CASSPLGTGVSLYLGYTF. The chain combines TRBV27 with TRBJ1-2; 10 bases align to TRBD1. V lost 6 bases, J lost 7 bases, and 20 bases stayed unmatched. The CDR3 consists of 18 residues. Looked up from germline, CDR1 is MNHEY and CDR2 is SMNVEV (reference sequence).

This rearrangement joins TRBV9 to TRBJ2-5; 8 bases are shared with TRBD2. The trim removed 0 bases at V and 1 base at J, leaving 5 bases unmatched. Per germline, CDR1 SGDLS and CDR2 YYNGEE. The CDR3 consists of 16 residues. CDR3 sequence: CASSVGLAGLQETQYF. The CDR3 DNA sequence: TGTGCCAGCAGCGTAGGTCTAGCGGGCCTCCAAGAGACCCAGTACTTC.

The chain couples TRBV29-1 to TRBJ2-7, with TRBD2 matching over 8 bases. The CDR3 loop spans 13 amino acids. The germline CDR1 and CDR2 sequences are SQVTM and ANQGSEA. The J segment lost 2 bases and the V segment lost 4 bases, leaving 4 bases of the junction unmatched. The CDR3: CSVGVSGTYEQYF. The CDR3 DNA is TGCAGCGTTGGGGTTAGCGGGACCTACGAGCAGTACTTC.

The chain has TRBV5-1 and TRBJ2-3, with 10 bases identical to TRBD2. CDR3 size: 15 residues. Germline V gene data show CDR1 as SGHRS and CDR2 as YFSETQ. V was clipped by 4 bases and J by 0 bases; unmatched bases: 2. This chain's CDR3 is CASSMTSGSTDTQYF. CDR3 DNA sequence: TGCGCCAGCAGCATGACTAGCGGGAGCACAGATACGCAGTATTTT.